Shown below are 13 T cell receptor beta chains from a single sample sequenced in a study of shared T cell receptors in the human thymus. Assay used: immunoSEQ multiplex PCR; TCRdb lists only in-frame clones, some missing. The repertoire holds hundreds of thousands of clones, with 88% as singletons. This sample also belongs to another study, concerning human thymus T cells.

Material: thymocytes. These receptors originate from a boy less than two years old with a congenital heart defect.

This sequence joins TRBV4-3 and TRBJ1-4; D perhaps matches TRBD1 (5 bases). The germline CDR1 and CDR2 sequences are LGHNA and YSLEER. Trimming took off 4 bases at V and 4 bases at J, with 10 bases between the two ends. The CDR3 spans 14 residues. Written as DNA, the CDR3 is TGCGCCAGCAGCCCCAGACAGCATAATGAAAAACTGTTTTTT. This encodes CASSPRQHNEKLFF.

V is TRBV27 and J is TRBJ2-7; 9 bases are shared with TRBD1. V was clipped by 7 bases and J by 3 bases; unmatched bases: 7. The CDR3 spans 14 residues. Germline V gene data show CDR1 as MNHEY and CDR2 as SMNVEV (reference sequence). CDR3 residues: CASTGDRELYEQYF. CDR3 DNA: TGTGCCAGCACTGGGGACAGGGAACTCTACGAGCAGTACTTC.

V usage is TRBV5-1 and J usage is TRBJ2-2, with 9 bases lining up with TRBD2. The germline gives CDR1 SGHRS, CDR2 YFSETQ. Unmatched junction bases numbered 4, after V lost 4 bases and J lost 6 bases. This CDR3 has 14 amino acids. CDR3 bases: TGCGCCAGCAGCCTTACTAGCGGGCCCGGGGAGCTGTTTTTT. Amino acids: CASSLTSGPGELFF.

The CDR3 DNA follows: TGTGCCAGCAGCTCTGGACAGATTCTAGGGCAGTTCTTC. It translates to CASSSGQILGQFF. The chain uses TRBV5-8 and TRBJ2-1; tentatively, D is TRBD1 (6 bases). Trimming left V 3 bases short and J 12 bases short, with 16 bases between. The CDR3 is made up of 13 amino acids. Germline V lookup: CDR1 SGHTS, CDR2 YDEGEE.

The chain carries TRBV5-6 and TRBJ2-5, with TRBD2 matching 7 bases. This CDR3 spans 17 amino acids. Germline CDR1 is SGHDT and CDR2 is YYEEEE. The trim removed 0 bases at V and 1 base at J, leaving 9 bases unmatched. CDR3 in DNA: TGTGCCAGCAGCTTGGCTTTAAGCGGCGGGAGCCAAGAGACCCAGTACTTC. It translates to CASSLALSGGSQETQYF.

The V call is TRBV19, the J call TRBJ2-2, with D possibly TRBD2 on 6 matching bases. The V end lost 3 bases, the J end lost 16 bases, and 15 bases lay between the germline ends. The CDR3 is made up of 12 amino acids. CDR1 is LNHDA, CDR2 SQIVND, per germline (reference sequence). The CDR3 sequence is CASSMGLMSPFF. As DNA, the CDR3 is TGTGCCAGTAGTATGGGACTCATGAGCCCGTTTTTT.

This clone was seen once. The V gene is TRBV7-9, the J gene TRBJ2-7, with 11 bases fitting TRBD1. The CDR3 extends over 11 amino acids. With 10 bases clipped from V and 6 bases from J, the junction kept 2 bases outside the gene matches. The germline V gene encodes CDR1 SEHNR and CDR2 FQNEAQ (reference sequence). The CDR3 reads CATGQGAEQYF. As DNA, the CDR3 is TGTGCCACCGGACAGGGGGCCGAGCAGTACTTC. Looking up the rest from reference TRBV7-9 and TRBJ2-7 gives the full variable domain: DTGVSQNPRHKITKRGQNVTFRCDPISEHNRLYWYRQTLGQGPEFLTYFQNEAQLEKSRLLSDRFSAERPKGSFSTLEIQRTEQGDSAMYLCATGQGAEQYFGPGTRLTVT.

This rearrangement joins TRBV10-3 to TRBJ2-7; 11 bases map to TRBD2. The junction had 10 bases not matched to a gene; V was cut back by 4 bases and J by 2 bases. This CDR3 comprises 17 residues. The germline V gene has CDR1 ENHRY and CDR2 SYGVKD. CDR3 region: CAISGGSGRVLTYEQYF. The CDR3 DNA reads TGTGCCATCAGTGGAGGTAGCGGGAGGGTCCTTACCTACGAGCAGTACTTC.

The rearrangement links TRBV27 to TRBJ2-1; TRBD2 is a possible D gene (6 bases). This CDR3 is 15 amino acids long. Looked up from germline, CDR1 is MNHEY and CDR2 is SMNVEV (reference sequence). V dropped 3 bases and J dropped 6 bases, with 15 bases sitting between them. The CDR3 bases are TGTGCCAGCAGTTTGGCGGGGCAGAGCCCCAATGAGCAGTTCTTC. Translated, it gives CASSLAGQSPNEQFF.

V gene TRBV6-5 combines with J gene TRBJ2-7; the D gene is possibly TRBD1 (5 bases). The V gene's germline CDR1 is MNHEY and CDR2 SVGAGI. This CDR3 comprises 14 residues. The V and J ends lost 5 bases and 2 bases respectively, with 13 bases between them. The CDR3 protein is CASSTGALPYEQYF. The DNA of the CDR3 is TGTGCCAGCAGTACAGGAGCGCTCCCCTACGAGCAGTACTTC.

V gene TRBV27 combines with J gene TRBJ2-7; 7 bases agree with TRBD1. J was trimmed by 2 bases and V by 0 bases; bases with no gene match: 4. Germline-derived CDR1 and CDR2 are MNHEY and SMNVEV (reference sequence). The CDR3 extends over 15 amino acids. DNA for the CDR3: TGTGCCAGCAGTTTATCCGGGACAGCAACCTACGAGCAGTACTTC. Protein: CASSLSGTATYEQYF.

The V gene is TRBV4-1, the J gene TRBJ2-1, with TRBD2 matching 10 bases. J gave up 4 bases and V 0 bases, and 6 bases lay outside the gene matches. Germline CDR1 MGHRA, CDR2 YSYEKL. The CDR3 loop spans 17 amino acids. The CDR3 nucleotides read TGCGCCAGCAGCCAAGACATACTAGCGGGAAAATACAATGAGCAGTTCTTC. Encoded protein: CASSQDILAGKYNEQFF.

This chain joins TRBV4-3 and TRBJ2-7; D is possibly TRBD2 (7 bases). Looked up from germline, CDR1 is LGHNA and CDR2 is YSLEER. Trimming left V 1 base short and J 4 bases short, with 14 bases between. The CDR3 is 15 amino acids. The CDR3 coding sequence is TGCGCCAGCAGCCAAGCCCTGGGGGGGCTATACGAGCAGTACTTC. Protein sequence: CASSQALGGLYEQYF.